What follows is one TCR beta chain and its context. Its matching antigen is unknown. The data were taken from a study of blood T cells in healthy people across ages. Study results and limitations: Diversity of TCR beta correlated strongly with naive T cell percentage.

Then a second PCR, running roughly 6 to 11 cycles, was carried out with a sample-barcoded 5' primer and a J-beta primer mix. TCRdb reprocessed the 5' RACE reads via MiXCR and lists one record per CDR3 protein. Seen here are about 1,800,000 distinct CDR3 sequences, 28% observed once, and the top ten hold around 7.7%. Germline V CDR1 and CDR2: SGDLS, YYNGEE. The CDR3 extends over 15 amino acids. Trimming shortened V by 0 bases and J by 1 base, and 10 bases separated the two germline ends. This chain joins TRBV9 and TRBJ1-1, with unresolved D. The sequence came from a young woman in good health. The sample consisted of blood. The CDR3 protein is CASSVAGVENTEAFF. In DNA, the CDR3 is TGTGCCAGCAGCGTAGCTGGGGTAGAGAACACTGAAGCTTTCTTT.